The 20 T cell receptor beta chains listed next were all sequenced from one sample in a study of OX40 agonist ivuxolimab in advanced cancers. TCRdb's copy holds only in-frame clones and misses some; the assay was immunoSEQ multiplex PCR. The repertoire holds 96,000 or so clones, with 90% as singletons. Sequencing used CD4+ or CD8+ T cells sorted from blood, obtained in a trial of the OX40 agonist ivuxolimab. Every receptor here comes from an adult with an advanced solid tumor such as melanoma, head and neck, liver or kidney cancer.

The V gene is TRBV11-1, the J gene TRBJ2-3; D is perhaps TRBD1 or TRBD2 (5 bases each). Germline lookup yields CDR1 SGHAT and CDR2 FQDESV (reference sequence). V lost 5 bases and J lost 0, with 9 bases in between. The CDR3 runs 14 residues. The chain's CDR3 is CASSNRDSTDTQYF. The CDR3 bases are TGTGCCAGCAGCAACCGGGACAGCACAGATACGCAGTATTTT.

The rearrangement joins TRBV15 to TRBJ2-3, with D possibly matching TRBD2 (6 bases). Germline V gene data show CDR1 as LNHNV and CDR2 as YYDKDF (reference sequence). The germline V and J ends were trimmed by 0 bases and 1 base, with 11 bases remaining between them. The CDR3 has 16 amino acids. CDR3 loop: CATSRDIGEGTDTQYF. In DNA form, the CDR3 reads TGTGCCACCAGCAGAGATATCGGGGAGGGCACAGATACGCAGTATTTT.

This clone was observed a single time. The CDR3 sequence: CASSPSGGNTGELFF. The CDR3 DNA reads TGCGCCAGCAGCCCGAGCGGGGGGAACACCGGGGAGCTGTTTTTT. The chain carries TRBV5-1 and TRBJ2-2, with 8 nucleotides matching TRBD2. The length of the CDR3 is 15 residues. Germline V gene sequence: CDR1 SGHRS, CDR2 YFSETQ. V shed 4 bases and J 1 base; nucleotides not matched to a gene: 3. Full variable domain (remainder filled in from reference TRBV5-1 and TRBJ2-2): KAGVTQTPRYLIKTRGQQVTLSCSPISGHRSVSWYQQTPGQGLQFLFEYFSETQRNKGNFPGRFSGRQFSNSRSEMNVSTLELGDSALYLCASSPSGGNTGELFFGEGSRLTVL.

This rearrangement joins TRBV15 to TRBJ1-5, with 10 bases lining up with TRBD1. Trimming removed 5 bases from V and 5 bases from J; junction bases left unmatched: 6. CDR3 size: 15 residues. Germline CDR1 reads LNHNV; CDR2 reads YYDKDF (reference sequence). CDR3 region: CATSGGQGDHQPQHF. The CDR3, as DNA: TGTGCCACCAGCGGAGGACAGGGGGACCATCAGCCCCAGCATTTT.

The V call is TRBV5-4, the J call TRBJ2-7, with TRBD2 matching 9 bases. The CDR3 contains 15 residues. V lost 2 bases, J lost 2 bases, and 5 bases stayed unmatched. Germline CDR1 is SGHNT and CDR2 is YYREEE (reference sequence). CDR3 residues: CASSLPGGRAYEQYF. The CDR3 DNA reads as TGTGCCAGCAGCTTACCTGGCGGGAGGGCCTACGAGCAGTACTTC.

The genes are TRBV30 and TRBJ2-5; D gene ambiguous. Trimming removed 3 bases from V and 1 base from J, with 9 bases in between. This CDR3 is 13 amino acids long. The germline V gene has CDR1 GTSNPN and CDR2 SVGIG (reference sequence). The CDR3 region is CAWSQNSQETQYF. CDR3 nucleotides: TGTGCCTGGAGCCAAAACAGCCAAGAGACCCAGTACTTC.

This clone was counted a single time. The chain joins TRBV12-5 to TRBJ2-3; D gene uncertain. The CDR3 sequence is 15 residues long. Germline V gene data show CDR1 as LGHNT and CDR2 as FRNRAP. V was shortened by 7 bases and J by 2 bases, with 16 bases between the two germline ends. The CDR3 DNA reads as TGTGCTAGTGTTCTCCGAGATCCGGCCACAGATACGCAGTATTTT. Protein product: CASVLRDPATDTQYF.

The V and J genes are TRBV7-3 and TRBJ2-5; TRBD1 is a possible D gene (5 bases). V gave up 2 bases and J gave up 9 bases, with 22 bases separating them. The germline V gene encodes CDR1 SGHTA and CDR2 FQGTGA. This CDR3 region has 16 residues. CDR3 protein: CASSLLPSLDEQAQYF. The CDR3 DNA reads as TGTGCCAGCAGCTTACTACCCAGCCTAGACGAACAGGCCCAGTACTTC.

The rearrangement joins TRBV6-5 to TRBJ1-1; TRBD1 might be the D (6 bases). V was pared by 2 bases and J by 8 bases, with 12 bases between. This CDR3 region has 13 residues. Germline assignment: CDR1 MNHEY and CDR2 SVGAGI. The CDR3 sequence: CASSYRWTEEAFF. DNA for the CDR3: TGTGCCAGCAGTTACCGTTGGACAGAAGAAGCTTTCTTT.

This chain links TRBV28 with TRBJ2-1; no clear D. Trimming removed 6 bases at V and 12 bases at J, with 9 bases between. This CDR3 is 10 amino acids long. Germline V gene lookup returns CDR1 MDHEN and CDR2 SYDVKM. CDR3 in amino acids: CASRGSGQFF. DNA of the CDR3: TGTGCCAGCAGGGGATCTGGGCAGTTCTTC.

V is TRBV7-3 and J is TRBJ2-1, with 9 nucleotides matching TRBD1. The germline V gene encodes CDR1 SGHTA and CDR2 FQGTGA. This CDR3 has 14 residues. After removal of 5 bases from V and 7 bases from J, the junction contained 6 bases not matched to a gene. In DNA, the CDR3 is TGTGCCAGCAGCGCAACCGGGACAGGGAATGAGCAGTTCTTC. This gives the protein CASSATGTGNEQFF.

This sequence joins TRBV7-2 and TRBJ2-2; 12 nucleotides align to TRBD2. From germline, CDR1 is SGHTA and CDR2 FQGNSA. With 6 bases clipped from V and 8 bases from J, the junction kept 4 bases outside the gene matches. There are 14 residues in the CDR3. The CDR3 nucleotides are TGTGCCAGCAGACTAGCGGGAGGTGGGGGGGAGCTGTTTTTT. Translated, it gives CASRLAGGGGELFF.

The genes are TRBV7-2 and TRBJ1-5, with D possibly being TRBD1 (5 bases). The ends were cut back, 5 bases at V and 0 bases at J, with 17 bases in the middle. This CDR3 spans 17 amino acids. From germline, CDR1 is SGHTA and CDR2 FQGNSA. As DNA, the CDR3 is TGTGCCAGCAGCCTAATCCGGGGCCGGAATAGCAATCAGCCCCAGCATTTT. Translated: CASSLIRGRNSNQPQHF. The whole variable domain, filled in from reference TRBV7-2 and TRBJ1-5, reads GAGVSQSPSNKVTEKGKDVELRCDPISGHTALYWYRQSLGQGLEFLIYFQGNSAPDKSGLPSDRFSAERTGGSVSTLTIQRTQQEDSAVYLCASSLIRGRNSNQPQHFGDGTRLSIL.

This chain connects TRBV5-4 to TRBJ2-5, with TRBD2 matching 10 bases. The germline V gene has CDR1 SGHNT and CDR2 YYREEE (reference sequence). The V gene end was trimmed by 4 bases and the J gene end by 1 base; junction bases not matched to a gene: 4. The CDR3 extends over 15 amino acids. This CDR3 is CASSPLAGAQETQYF. The CDR3 DNA follows: TGTGCCAGCAGCCCCCTAGCGGGGGCCCAAGAGACCCAGTACTTC.

The chain combines TRBV7-8 with TRBJ2-1, with 9 bases lining up with TRBD2. The CDR3 runs to 16 residues. CDR1 and CDR2 from the germline V gene are SGHVS and FQNEAQ. V lost 1 base, J lost 9 bases, and 10 bases stayed unmatched. The CDR3 spells CASSLEVDAGGTEQFF. In nucleotides, the CDR3 is TGTGCCAGCAGCTTAGAGGTTGACGCGGGAGGGACTGAGCAGTTCTTC. Based on the CDR3 plus reference TRBV7-8 and TRBJ2-1, the full variable domain is GAGVSQSPRYKVAKRGQDVALRCDPISGHVSLFWYQQALGQGPEFLTYFQNEAQLDKSGLPSDRFFAERPEGSVSTLKIQRTQQEDSAVYLCASSLEVDAGGTEQFFGPGTRLTVL.

This chain connects TRBV7-3 to TRBJ2-1; 7 bases line up with TRBD2. Trimming removed 5 bases from V and 1 base from J; junction bases left unmatched: 5. Looked up from germline, CDR1 is SGHTA and CDR2 is FQGTGA. CDR3 size: 15 residues. The CDR3 DNA reads TGTGCCAGCAGCCCCGGGACTACTTCCTACAATGAGCAGTTCTTC. Its protein product is CASSPGTTSYNEQFF.

This rearrangement joins TRBV7-9 to TRBJ2-1; 14 bases are shared with TRBD2. The V and J ends lost 5 bases and 6 bases, in that order; junction bases with no gene match: 15. The CDR3 has 19 residues. Germline loops: CDR1 SEHNR, CDR2 FQNEAQ (reference sequence). DNA for the CDR3: TGTGCCAGCAGCCCATCCACCGGGACTAGCGGGAGTACCTTCAATGAGCAGTTCTTC. Translation: CASSPSTGTSGSTFNEQFF.

The V gene is TRBV11-3, the J gene TRBJ2-3; weak D call: TRBD1 (6 bases). The CDR3 is made up of 16 amino acids. The germline V gene has CDR1 SGHNT and CDR2 YENEEA. V was shortened by 1 base and J by 1 base, with 12 bases between the two germline ends. In DNA form, the CDR3 reads TGTGCCAGCAGCTTAGGCCTCCACAGGGGCACAGATACGCAGTATTTT. It specifies CASSLGLHRGTDTQYF.

The chain has TRBV27 and TRBJ1-2, with D possibly being TRBD1 (5 bases). CDR1 and CDR2 (germline): MNHEY, SMNVEV (reference sequence). The V and J ends lost 4 bases and 3 bases respectively, with 9 bases between them. This CDR3 has 13 residues. CDR3 nucleotide sequence: TGTGCCAGCAGTTCACAGGTTTACTATGGCTACACCTTC. Its translation: CASSSQVYYGYTF.

V and J are TRBV6-1 and TRBJ1-4; no definite D call. This CDR3 has 13 amino acids. V gave up 6 bases and J gave up 6 bases, with 11 bases separating them. Germline V CDR1 and CDR2: MNHNS, SASEGT. The CDR3 protein is CASRPSRDEKLFF. The DNA for the CDR3 is TGTGCCAGCAGACCATCGCGGGATGAAAAACTGTTTTTT.